The subject of this entry is one TCR beta chain. Its antigen remains unidentified. The data stem from a study of cytomegalovirus exposure and HLA in healthy donors. This CDR3 region has 15 residues. The junction had 8 bases not matched to a gene; V was cut back by 6 bases and J by 5 bases. Looked up from germline, CDR1 is SGHRS and CDR2 is YFSETQ. The PCR was carried out with 60 Vbeta primers and 13 Jbeta primers. Libraries were prepared by immunoSEQ multiplex PCR; TCRdb keeps only in-frame clonotypes and omits some of them. The table lists 85,000 to 100,000 clones, 78% of them singletons. Overall study results and limits: Common viral pathogens seemed, in a later analysis, to connect with several of the most significant clusters. The study found most TCR sequences rare, yet found some public TCRs in many donors. Altogether, 160 or so TCR beta chains were recorded as cytomegalovirus-associated.

The sequenced material came from PBMCs. The receptor was isolated from a woman aged 40 to 50 in good health and CMV-seropositive. J is TRBJ2-3 and V is TRBV5-1; 11 bases are shared with TRBD2. The CDR3 DNA sequence: TGCGCCAGCACCCCCCTTGGACTAGCGGGAGATACGCAGTATTTT. Protein product: CASTPLGLAGDTQYF.